This T cell receptor (beta chain) was recorded in a study of T cell responses to AZD1222 COVID-19 vaccine. Using immunoSEQ multiplex PCR, the repertoire was profiled, and TCRdb retains in-frame clones only, with some absent. The data hold some 150,000 clones, with around 90% observed a single time. The V gene's germline CDR1 is SGHNT and CDR2 YENEEA. V lost 2 bases to trimming and J lost 6 bases; unmatched junction nucleotides: 8. The CDR3 runs to 16 residues. Worth noting for this clone: Its target is unknown.

Study observations and caveats: The donor cohort was predominantly white British with a female majority, and clonal diversity may have been underestimated. Nearly half of spike-specific TCRs reportedly target variant regions that are unmutated in the B.1.351 and B.1.1.7 variants. Spike-wide vaccine-associated CD4 TCRs dominated at 160-218 and 743-854.

The chain recombines TRBV11-3 with TRBJ2-3; 10 bases are shared with TRBD2. Sequences were derived from peripheral blood, sampled 28 days after the second dose of the MenACWY control vaccine. This clonotype originated in an adult who received the MenACWY meningococcal vaccine as a control. CDR3 in amino acids: CASSLSSGGRGDTQYF. The CDR3, as DNA: TGTGCCAGCAGCTTAAGTAGCGGGGGGCGAGGTGATACGCAGTATTTT.